This T cell receptor (beta chain) stems from a study of cytomegalovirus exposure and HLA in healthy donors. Points from the study as a whole: Common viral pathogens seemed, in a later analysis, to connect with several of the most significant clusters.

This clone was observed a few times. Its target is not known. Primers for the PCR totalled 60 Vbeta and 13 Jbeta. Profiled with immunoSEQ multiplex PCR; TCRdb holds only in-frame clones, not every one. The sample lists roughly 89,000 clones, around four fifths seen once, with about 9.5% in the top ten. The sample was PBMCs. The source is a man aged 25 to 45 in good health and CMV-seropositive.

The DNA for the CDR3 is TGTGCCAGCAGTGAAGGTAGTAGTGGCAATCAGCCCCAGCATTTT. Its translation is CASSEGSSGNQPQHF. This chain connects TRBV6-1 to TRBJ1-5, with no clear D. CDR3 length equals 15 residues. Germline-derived CDR1 and CDR2 are MNHNS and SASEGT. V lost 1 base and J 2 bases, leaving 9 bases between the germline ends.